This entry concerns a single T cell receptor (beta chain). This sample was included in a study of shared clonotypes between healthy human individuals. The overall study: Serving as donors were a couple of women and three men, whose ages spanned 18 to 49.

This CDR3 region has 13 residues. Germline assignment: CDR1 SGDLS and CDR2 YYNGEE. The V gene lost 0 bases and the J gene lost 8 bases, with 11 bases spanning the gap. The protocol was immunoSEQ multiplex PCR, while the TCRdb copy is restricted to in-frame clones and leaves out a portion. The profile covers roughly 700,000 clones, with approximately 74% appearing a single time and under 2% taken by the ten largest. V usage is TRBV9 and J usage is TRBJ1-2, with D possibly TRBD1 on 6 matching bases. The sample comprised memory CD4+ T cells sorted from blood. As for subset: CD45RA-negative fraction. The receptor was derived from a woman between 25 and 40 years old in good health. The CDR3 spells CASSVATGLGYTF. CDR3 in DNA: TGTGCCAGCAGCGTAGCGACAGGTTTGGGCTACACCTTC.